The next 21 T cell receptor beta chains were all read from a single sample in a study of T cell changes during pregnancy in multiple sclerosis. Some clones are missing from TCRdb's copy, which holds only in-frame ones; the method was immunoSEQ multiplex PCR. The sample records about 77,000 clones, about 92% being singletons. The starting material was peripheral blood, obtained after pregnancy. These receptor sequences come from a female donor in good health, enrolled as a control in a pregnancy study.

The chain joins TRBV27 to TRBJ2-7; the match to TRBD1 covers 10 bases. There are 18 residues in the CDR3. Germline V gene data show CDR1 as MNHEY and CDR2 as SMNVEV (reference sequence). Trimming at V came to 3 bases and at J to 6 bases, leaving 17 bases not matched to a gene. Here the CDR3 reads CASSFSVVGTGAPLEQYF. The CDR3, as DNA: TGTGCCAGCAGTTTTAGTGTGGTGGGGACAGGGGCCCCCCTCGAGCAGTACTTC.

The chain links TRBV6-6 to TRBJ1-2; 7 bases match TRBD1. J lost 8 bases, V lost 0 bases, and 6 bases had no gene match. Germline lookup yields CDR1 MNHNY and CDR2 SVGAGI (reference sequence). This CDR3 comprises 14 residues. The CDR3 sequence: CASSYSTGTIGYTF. The DNA for the CDR3 is TGTGCCAGCAGTTACTCGACAGGGACGATCGGCTACACCTTC.

This chain connects TRBV2 to TRBJ1-6; no reliable D call. The CDR3 spans 12 residues. V lost 4 bases, J lost 7 bases, and 5 bases lay in between. CDR1 is SNHLY, CDR2 FYNNEI, per germline. CDR3 in DNA: TGTGCCAGCAGTGGTAGCAATTCACCCCTCCACTTT. It is translated as CASSGSNSPLHF.

The chain uses TRBV5-1 and TRBJ2-2; D is undetermined. Trimming took off 5 bases at V and 1 base at J, with 9 bases between the two ends. CDR1 is SGHRS, CDR2 YFSETQ, per germline. The length of the CDR3 is 14 residues. CDR3 protein: CASRFQENTGELFF. CDR3 nucleotides: TGCGCCAGCAGGTTCCAGGAGAACACCGGGGAGCTGTTTTTT.

The chain recombines TRBV15 with TRBJ1-3; no clear D gene. Germline V gives CDR1 LNHNV, CDR2 YYDKDF (reference sequence). V dropped 0 bases and J dropped 0 bases, with 9 bases sitting between them. This CDR3 is 16 amino acids long. CDR3 sequence: CATSREPVSSGNTIYF. CDR3 DNA sequence: TGTGCCACCAGCAGAGAACCGGTGAGCTCTGGAAACACCATATATTTT.

The chain joins TRBV4-2 to TRBJ2-1; 12 bases line up with TRBD2. Trimming cost V 0 bases and J 5 bases; bases outside gene matches: 8. This CDR3 is 18 amino acids long. The germline CDR1 and CDR2 sequences are LGHNA and YNFKEQ. The CDR3 loop is CASSQDRRASGRDNEQFF. The CDR3 DNA is TGTGCCAGCAGCCAAGATCGCCGTGCTAGCGGGAGGGACAATGAGCAGTTCTTC.

The V and J genes are TRBV11-2 and TRBJ2-7; a weak D match, TRBD2 (7 bases). Germline-derived CDR1 and CDR2 are SGHAT and FQNNGV. The CDR3 is 16 residues long. The V gene lost 7 bases and the J gene lost 2 bases, with 21 bases spanning the gap. In nucleotides, the CDR3 is TGTGCCAGCATCGCATGGGAGGGGGGGGGAGCCTACGAGCAGTACTTC. This codes for CASIAWEGGGAYEQYF.

The V call is TRBV4-2, the J call TRBJ2-7, with TRBD2 matching over 7 bases. After removal of 5 bases from V and 1 base from J, the junction contained 5 bases not matched to a gene. CDR3 size: 14 residues. CDR1 is LGHNA, CDR2 YNFKEQ, per germline. Here the CDR3 reads CASSNTGGSYEQYF. The CDR3 nucleotides are TGTGCCAGCAGCAATACGGGGGGATCCTACGAGCAGTACTTC.

The V and J genes are TRBV19 and TRBJ1-2; 7 nucleotides line up with TRBD1. CDR1 is LNHDA and CDR2 is SQIVND in the germline V gene (reference sequence). V was pared by 8 bases and J by 6 bases, with 6 bases of the junction left unmatched. The CDR3 covers 12 residues. As DNA, the CDR3 is TGTGCCAGTCAAAACAGGGGTCATGGCTACACCTTC. Its protein is CASQNRGHGYTF. The entire variable domain, with the rest obtained from reference TRBV19 and TRBJ1-2, is as follows: DGGITQSPKYLFRKEGQNVTLSCEQNLNHDAMYWYRQDPGQGLRLIYYSQIVNDFQKGDIAEGYSVSREKKESFPLTVTSAQKNPTAFYLCASQNRGHGYTFGSGTRLTVV.

V gene TRBV5-4 combines with J gene TRBJ2-1, with D perhaps TRBD1 (6 bases). There are 15 residues in the CDR3. CDR1 SGHNT and CDR2 YYREEE come from the germline V gene (reference sequence). Between the trimmed V and J ends, which lost 4 bases and 4 bases, there was a span of 15 bases. The CDR3 loop reads CASSLDIGGYNEQFF. CDR3 bases: TGTGCCAGCAGCCTGGATATAGGGGGATACAATGAGCAGTTCTTC. Supplemented by reference TRBV5-4 and TRBJ2-1, the full variable domain reads ETGVTQSPTHLIKTRGQQVTLRCSSQSGHNTVSWYQQALGQGPQFIFQYYREEENGRGNFPPRFSGLQFPNYSSELNVNALELDDSALYLCASSLDIGGYNEQFFGPGTRLTVL.

The chain carries TRBV13 and TRBJ2-7; D perhaps matches TRBD1 (8 bases). The germline V gene has CDR1 PRHDT and CDR2 FYEKMQ (reference sequence). The V end lost 5 bases, the J end lost 2 bases, and 25 bases lay between the germline ends. The CDR3 has 18 amino acids. The CDR3 DNA follows: TGTGCCAGCAGCGTATGGATAGGGGAGGGACAGGTCACCTACGAGCAGTACTTC. Encoded protein: CASSVWIGEGQVTYEQYF.

This clone occurred once. The V call is TRBV10-2, the J call TRBJ2-7; the match to TRBD1 covers 11 bases. The ends lost 8 bases at V and 2 bases at J; junction bases unmatched: 2. Germline V CDR1 and CDR2: WSHSY, SAAADI. The CDR3 has 13 residues. CDR3 region: CASWGQGAYEQYF. The CDR3 region has the DNA TGCGCCAGCTGGGGACAGGGGGCCTACGAGCAGTACTTC.

CDR3 protein: CASSQGGMSKNIQYF. The DNA of the CDR3 is TGCGCCAGCAGCCAGGGGGGTATGTCCAAAAACATTCAGTACTTC. The chain carries TRBV5-1 and TRBJ2-4; possibly TRBD1 for D (7 bases). The CDR3 totals 15 residues. V was trimmed by 4 bases and J by 2 bases, leaving 13 bases between them. From germline, CDR1 is SGHRS and CDR2 YFSETQ. Combining the CDR3 with reference TRBV5-1 and TRBJ2-4 gives the whole variable domain KAGVTQTPRYLIKTRGQQVTLSCSPISGHRSVSWYQQTPGQGLQFLFEYFSETQRNKGNFPGRFSGRQFSNSRSEMNVSTLELGDSALYLCASSQGGMSKNIQYFGAGTRLSVL.

In DNA form, the CDR3 reads TGTGCCAGCAGCTTGGGGCTCGGAAACACCATATATTTT. Its translation: CASSLGLGNTIYF. V and J are TRBV5-4 and TRBJ1-3; D uncertain. The CDR3 sequence is 13 residues long. V lost 0 bases to trimming and J lost 4 bases, with 5 bases between them. Germline CDR1 and CDR2: SGHNT and YYREEE (reference sequence).

DNA for the CDR3: TGTGCCAGCAGGGGGGACAGGGGGACCTACGAGCAGTACTTC. Protein: CASRGDRGTYEQYF. The rearrangement joins TRBV27 to TRBJ2-7, with 11 bases that match TRBD1. This CDR3 has 14 amino acids. Germline CDR1 reads MNHEY; CDR2 reads SMNVEV (reference sequence). The V and J ends lost 6 bases and 2 bases, in that order; junction bases with no gene match: 3.

The J gene is TRBJ1-5, the V gene TRBV15; perhaps TRBD1 as D (5 bases). Looked up from germline, CDR1 is LNHNV and CDR2 is YYDKDF (reference sequence). Trimming shortened V by 6 bases and J by 0 bases, and 18 bases separated the two germline ends. CDR3 length: 17 amino acids. CDR3 residues: CATRQGGLFYSNQPQHF. CDR3 in DNA: TGTGCCACCAGGCAGGGCGGCCTTTTCTATAGCAATCAGCCCCAGCATTTT.

The chain recombines TRBV18 with TRBJ1-1; D is possibly TRBD1 (6 bases). The CDR3 covers 15 residues. With 6 bases removed from V and 0 bases from J, the gap between germline ends came to 14 bases. CDR1 and CDR2 from the germline V gene are KGHSH and LQKENI. The CDR3 sequence: CASSDQRDMNTEAFF. The DNA for the CDR3 is TGTGCCAGCTCCGACCAGAGGGACATGAACACTGAAGCTTTCTTT. The full variable domain, with the rest looked up from reference TRBV18 and TRBJ1-1, is NAGVMQNPRHLVRRRGQEARLRCSPMKGHSHVYWYRQLPEEGLKFMVYLQKENIIDESGMPKERFSAEFPKEGPSILRIQQVVRGDSAAYFCASSDQRDMNTEAFFGQGTRLTVV.

This clone is a singleton in its sample. The chain combines TRBV5-4 with TRBJ2-1; tentative D call: TRBD1 (6 bases). Germline V gives CDR1 SGHNT, CDR2 YYREEE (reference sequence). With 3 bases removed from V and 5 bases from J, the gap between germline ends came to 15 bases. The CDR3 is made up of 15 amino acids. CDR3 in DNA: TGTGCCAGCAGCTACTTTATAGGGGGAAACAATGAGCAGTTCTTC. Encoded protein: CASSYFIGGNNEQFF.

The genes are TRBV30 and TRBJ1-2; D is uncertain. The CDR3 covers 12 residues. Looked up from germline, CDR1 is GTSNPN and CDR2 is SVGIG (reference sequence). The V and J ends lost 4 bases and 2 bases respectively, with 8 bases between them. CDR3 sequence (DNA): TGTGCCTGGAATCCCGGGAACTATGGCTACACCTTC. Translation gives CAWNPGNYGYTF.

In its sample, this clone was seen once. The V call is TRBV7-8, the J call TRBJ2-1; D is undetermined. This CDR3 comprises 15 residues. Deletions cut 7 bases from V and 3 bases from J, with 16 bases between. Germline V gives CDR1 SGHVS, CDR2 FQNEAQ. Written as DNA, the CDR3 is TGTGCCAGCACCCAATGGTCAACAATCTACAATGAGCAGTTCTTC. This translates into CASTQWSTIYNEQFF.

V and J are TRBV7-9 and TRBJ2-3; D is undetermined. CDR1 is SEHNR, CDR2 FQNEAQ, per germline (reference sequence). V was pared by 4 bases and J by 5 bases, with 10 bases between. The CDR3 is 13 amino acids. CDR3 nucleotides: TGTGCCAGCAGCTCATCCTTCGGAGATACGCAGTATTTT. Protein product: CASSSSFGDTQYF.